Following are 4 T cell receptor beta chains from one sample sequenced in a study of patients and donors after allogeneic stem cell transplantation. TCRdb itself ran the RT-PCR reads through MiXCR, one entry per CDR3 protein. The sample consists of hundreds of thousands of distinct CDR3 sequences, approximately 16% of them appearing once. Sequencing was done on a sample of blood, either unsorted or a sorted T cell fraction (not recorded which). Every receptor here comes from a human donor who was either an allogeneic HSCT recipient or a stem cell or donor lymphocyte infusion donor (not recorded which). It is not recorded whose cells these are; they may come from a transplant donor.

This clonotype was counted a few times. This rearrangement joins TRBV4-1 to TRBJ2-5; D may be TRBD1 or TRBD2 (6 bases each). V was clipped by 1 base and J by 7 bases, with 10 bases between them. The CDR3 is made up of 13 amino acids. The germline gives CDR1 MGHRA, CDR2 YSYEKL. CDR3 DNA: TGCGCCAGCAGCCAAGTACAGGGAGGGACCCAGTACTTC. This gives the protein CASSQVQGGTQYF.

This clonotype was observed a handful of times. CDR3: CASTQQGSGYTF. CDR3 sequence (DNA): TGTGCCAGCACCCAACAGGGGTCTGGCTACACCTTC. The chain is built from TRBV2 and TRBJ1-2, with 7 bases matching TRBD1. The CDR3 is 12 amino acids. J lost 7 bases, V lost 7 bases, and 6 bases had no gene match. Germline assignment: CDR1 SNHLY and CDR2 FYNNEI.

V and J are TRBV5-1 and TRBJ2-1; a weak D match, TRBD1 (6 bases). CDR1 and CDR2 from the germline V gene are SGHRS and YFSETQ. The germline V and J ends were trimmed by 6 bases and 0 bases, with 19 bases remaining between them. This CDR3 is 17 amino acids long. In nucleotides, the CDR3 is TGCGCCAGCACCCCGACAGGAGAAAGGAGCTCCTACAATGAGCAGTTCTTC. This sequence encodes CASTPTGERSSYNEQFF.

The chain carries TRBV20-1 and TRBJ1-3; 9 nucleotides line up with TRBD1. In germline, CDR1 is DFQATT, CDR2 SNEGSKA (reference sequence). The CDR3 length is 14 residues. The J segment lost 4 bases and the V segment lost 6 bases, leaving 7 bases of the junction unmatched. This chain's CDR3 is CSAEQGAKGNTIYF. In DNA form, the CDR3 reads TGCAGTGCCGAACAGGGGGCGAAAGGAAACACCATATATTTT.